This T cell receptor beta chain was retrieved from a study of blood T cells in healthy people across ages. This clonotype appeared a few times. With a J-beta primer mix and a sample-barcoded 5' primer, a second PCR ran about 7 to 11 cycles. TCRdb ran MiXCR on the 5' RACE reads and lists one entry per CDR3 protein. Counted here are 650,000 to 950,000 distinct CDR3 sequences, approximately 48% occurring once; the ten biggest clones make up around 21%. The CDR3 has 15 residues. The V end lost 6 bases, the J end lost 2 bases, and 17 bases lay between the germline ends. Germline loops: CDR1 MNHEY, CDR2 SVGAGI.

The sample was blood. This sequence joins TRBV6-5 and TRBJ2-7, with D possibly TRBD1 on 6 matching bases. This clonotype was obtained from a man between 60 and 70 years old in good health. This CDR3 is CASSRRDTEPYEQYF. CDR3 DNA: TGTGCCAGCAGCCGTCGGGACACCGAACCCTACGAGCAGTACTTC.